A single sample gave rise to the 5 T cell receptor beta chains below, sequenced in a study of CD8+ T cells in alopecia areata (dated 2018 in TCRdb). Library preparation was by the immunoSEQ multiplex PCR assay. For TCR sequencing, RNA was extracted from every sample and reverse transcribed into cDNA to serve as template. Here the immuneACCESS table is served through TCRdb, limited to in-frame sequences with V and J called. Missing clones are a known gap in these copies; in checked studies unresolved V genes cover under half, and the rest lacks a known reason. This sample lists about 97,000 clones; 41% were detected once. 1% to 1.5% of the sample belongs to the ten largest clones. The sequenced material came from CD4+ T cells sorted from blood. The receptors derive from a human donor with alopecia areata.

V usage is TRBV6-1 and J usage is TRBJ2-7; 9 bases map to TRBD1. The germline gives CDR1 MNHNS, CDR2 SASEGT. J was trimmed by 3 bases and V by 7 bases; bases with no gene match: 10. The CDR3 consists of 15 residues. DNA for the CDR3: TGTGCCAGCACCGAAACAGGGGGCCTAAACTACGAGCAGTACTTC. Residues: CASTETGGLNYEQYF.

Only a few counts were recorded for this clone. The CDR3 protein is CASNTKEGIGEQYF. Here the CDR3 DNA reads TGTGCCAGCAACACGAAGGAGGGAATCGGAGAGCAGTACTTC. The V call is TRBV4-2, the J call TRBJ2-7, with TRBD2 as a possible D gene (6 bases). The CDR3 runs 14 residues. Trimming took 7 bases from V and 7 from J, leaving 20 bases between them. Germline V gene sequence: CDR1 LGHNA, CDR2 YNFKEQ.

The chain has TRBV6-5 and TRBJ2-1; 9 nucleotides agree with TRBD1. CDR1 is MNHEY and CDR2 is SVGAGI in the germline V gene. The CDR3 length is 15 residues. Losses at the gene ends were 2 bases for V and 3 bases for J; bases not matched to a gene: 2. The CDR3 reads CASSYGDRVYNEQFF. The CDR3 coding sequence is TGTGCCAGCAGTTACGGGGACAGGGTCTACAATGAGCAGTTCTTC.

The V gene is TRBV2, the J gene TRBJ1-3, with 10 bases matching TRBD1. CDR1 is SNHLY and CDR2 is FYNNEI in the germline V gene. There are 16 residues in the CDR3. J lost 6 bases, V lost 2 bases, and 7 bases had no gene match. The CDR3 bases are TGTGCCAGCAGTGAACAGGGGGGACAGGGGACAAACACCATATATTTT. This gives the protein CASSEQGGQGTNTIYF.

This chain joins TRBV28 and TRBJ1-2; TRBD1 is a possible D gene (5 bases). The germline gives CDR1 MDHEN, CDR2 SYDVKM. The V gene lost 2 bases and the J gene lost 6 bases, with 13 bases spanning the gap. This CDR3 is built from 14 residues. The CDR3 region has the DNA TGTGCCAGCAGTTTACCCAGGGCCGGGGATGGCTACACCTTC. Translated: CASSLPRAGDGYTF.